One sample yielded the 7 T cell receptor beta chains listed below, sequenced in a study of blood T cell repertoires in COVID-19. The protocol was immunoSEQ multiplex PCR, while the TCRdb copy is restricted to in-frame clones and leaves out a portion. The sample lists about 160,000 clones; 82% were seen once. The specimen was PBMCs or T cells enriched from blood (not recorded which). These TCRs come from a man in his sixties who had recovered from COVID-19.

The V gene is TRBV7-9, the J gene TRBJ1-6; possible D gene TRBD1, 5 bases. Trimming took 3 bases from V and 7 from J, leaving 13 bases between them. The CDR3 is made up of 15 amino acids. Per germline, CDR1 SEHNR and CDR2 FQNEAQ (reference sequence). The CDR3 DNA reads as TGTGCCAGCAGCTTGTATCGACAGCAGAATTCACCCCTCCACTTT. Its protein product is CASSLYRQQNSPLHF.

This clone showed up just a few times. This sequence joins TRBV5-4 and TRBJ1-3; perhaps TRBD1 as D (5 bases). The CDR3 has 16 amino acids. The germline V and J ends were trimmed by 0 bases and 0 bases, with 10 bases remaining between them. The V gene's germline CDR1 is SGHNT and CDR2 YYREEE (reference sequence). In DNA, the CDR3 is TGTGCCAGCAGCTTGGAACAGGCACTCTCTGGAAACACCATATATTTT. Its translation is CASSLEQALSGNTIYF. Supplemented by reference TRBV5-4 and TRBJ1-3, the full variable domain reads ETGVTQSPTHLIKTRGQQVTLRCSSQSGHNTVSWYQQALGQGPQFIFQYYREEENGRGNFPPRFSGLQFPNYSSELNVNALELDDSALYLCASSLEQALSGNTIYFGEGSWLTVV.

The CDR3 nucleotides are TGTGCCAGCAGTCCCCCCGGAACAGGGCCTAATTCACCCCTCCACTTT. Translated, it gives CASSPPGTGPNSPLHF. The V and J genes are TRBV6-6 and TRBJ1-6, with a weak D call TRBD1 (6 bases). This CDR3 has 16 amino acids. The germline V gene encodes CDR1 MNHNY and CDR2 SVGAGI (reference sequence). Trimming took off 5 bases at V and 6 bases at J, with 17 bases between the two ends.

The chain uses TRBV12-3 or TRBV12-4 and TRBJ2-2; D unresolved. The CDR3 sequence is 12 residues long. V shed 3 bases and J shed 7 bases, with 6 bases lying between them. The CDR3 nucleotides read TGTGCCAGCAGTTTGGGCAGCGGGGAGCTGTTTTTT. It codes for CASSLGSGELFF.

The rearrangement links TRBV6-6 to TRBJ1-6; a weak D match, TRBD1 (6 bases). V lost 5 bases, J lost 7 bases, and 12 bases lay in between. Germline V gene data show CDR1 as MNHNY and CDR2 as SVGAGI (reference sequence). The CDR3 spans 14 residues. CDR3 in amino acids: CASSRQESNSPLHF. CDR3 DNA: TGTGCCAGCAGTAGACAGGAGTCAAATTCACCCCTCCACTTT.

With regard to this clone: One end of the junction varies from germline; a read error may be responsible. This chain joins TRBV6-1 and TRBJ2-4, with D tentatively TRBD1 (5 bases). Germline CDR1 and CDR2: MNHNS and SASEGT. The CDR3 is 13 residues long. CDR3 sequence (DNA): TGTGCCAGCAGTGAACCCCAGGGCTCCCCTCGGAACTTC. It yields the protein CASSEPQGSPRNF.

This clone was found a few times. The chain carries TRBV28 and TRBJ1-5; 8 bases agree with TRBD1. Looked up from germline, CDR1 is MDHEN and CDR2 is SYDVKM. This CDR3 comprises 15 residues. V dropped 6 bases and J dropped 5; count of bases not matched to a gene: 9. The CDR3 nucleotides are TGTGCCAGCAGGACCGGACAGGGTGGACATCAGCCCCAGCATTTT. Residues: CASRTGQGGHQPQHF.